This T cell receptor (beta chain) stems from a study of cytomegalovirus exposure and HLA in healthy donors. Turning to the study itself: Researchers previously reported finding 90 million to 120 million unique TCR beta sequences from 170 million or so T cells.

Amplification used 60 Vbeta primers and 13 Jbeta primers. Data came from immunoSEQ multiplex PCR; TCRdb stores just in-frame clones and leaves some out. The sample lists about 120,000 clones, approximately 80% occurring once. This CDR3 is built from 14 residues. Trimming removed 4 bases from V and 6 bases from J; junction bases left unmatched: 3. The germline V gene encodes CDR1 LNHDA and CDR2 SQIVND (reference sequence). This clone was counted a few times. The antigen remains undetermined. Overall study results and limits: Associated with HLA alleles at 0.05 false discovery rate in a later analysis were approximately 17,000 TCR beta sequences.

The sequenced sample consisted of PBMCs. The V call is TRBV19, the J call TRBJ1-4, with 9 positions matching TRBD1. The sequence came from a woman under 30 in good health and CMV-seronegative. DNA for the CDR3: TGTGCCAGTAGTACGGGACAGGGATATGAAAAACTGTTTTTT. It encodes CASSTGQGYEKLFF.